These 20 T cell receptor beta chains were all obtained from the same sample, sequenced in a study of siplizumab effects on memory and regulatory T cells. Profiled with immunoSEQ multiplex PCR; TCRdb holds only in-frame clones, not every one. The profile shows roughly 82,000 clones, roughly 87% of them singletons. The material sequenced was Tregs sorted from blood. Receptors were obtained from a human donor in good health.

This chain connects TRBV6-5 to TRBJ2-1; TRBD2 agrees at 8 bases. The germline gives CDR1 MNHEY, CDR2 SVGAGI. The CDR3 length is 15 residues. V was pared by 4 bases and J by 2 bases, with 4 bases of the junction left unmatched. The CDR3 DNA is TGTGCCAGCAGTTTTAGCGGGGAGCCCTACAATGAGCAGTTCTTC. This encodes CASSFSGEPYNEQFF.

The chain links TRBV5-1 to TRBJ1-1; maybe TRBD1 (6 bases). The V end lost 7 bases, the J end lost 0 bases, and 13 bases lay between the germline ends. The CDR3 is made up of 14 amino acids. Germline V gives CDR1 SGHRS, CDR2 YFSETQ. The CDR3 DNA reads as TGCGCCAGCTCGTGGGGGGCAATGAACACTGAAGCTTTCTTT. Its protein product is CASSWGAMNTEAFF.

The J gene is TRBJ2-7, the V gene TRBV9; 12 bases are shared with TRBD2. The V gene end was trimmed by 0 bases and the J gene end by 4 bases; junction bases not matched to a gene: 5. This CDR3 is 16 amino acids long. The V gene's germline CDR1 is SGDLS and CDR2 YYNGEE. CDR3 sequence (DNA): TGTGCCAGCAGCGTAGAGGGACTAGCGGGCCAATACGAGCAGTACTTC. As protein: CASSVEGLAGQYEQYF.

V usage is TRBV6-6 and J usage is TRBJ1-1, with a tentative D call TRBD1 (5 bases). Germline CDR1 and CDR2: MNHNY and SVGAGI (reference sequence). V was clipped by 5 bases and J by 2 bases, with 15 bases between them. The length of the CDR3 is 15 residues. Here the CDR3 DNA reads TGTGCCAGCAGTCTAGCAGGGCTGCTCAACACTGAAGCTTTCTTT. Translating it yields CASSLAGLLNTEAFF.

This clone was seen a few times. V and J are TRBV6-5 and TRBJ1-6; D is unclear. Germline V gives CDR1 MNHEY, CDR2 SVGAGI. The CDR3 is 13 amino acids. V was trimmed by 4 bases and J by 7 bases, leaving 8 bases between them. CDR3 protein: CASSSRPNSPLHF. The CDR3 DNA reads as TGTGCCAGCAGTTCGCGGCCCAATTCACCCCTCCACTTT.

CDR3 DNA sequence: TGTGCCAGCAGCTCCCCCGGGGGGGGAAGGAACGAGCAGTACTTC. This encodes CASSSPGGGRNEQYF. The chain joins TRBV7-3 to TRBJ2-7; 8 bases are shared with TRBD2. Trimming cost V 4 bases and J 5 bases; bases outside gene matches: 10. The CDR3 has 15 amino acids. From germline, CDR1 is SGHTA and CDR2 FQGTGA. Variable domain in full (rest from reference TRBV7-3 and TRBJ2-7): GAGVSQTPSNKVTEKGKYVELRCDPISGHTALYWYRQSLGQGPEFLIYFQGTGAADDSGLPNDRFFAVRPEGSVSTLKIQRTERGDSAVYLCASSSPGGGRNEQYFGPGTRLTVT.

V gene TRBV7-3 combines with J gene TRBJ1-1; D remains unclear. The CDR3 has 13 residues. V was pared by 2 bases and J by 3 bases, with 7 bases between. Germline CDR1 SGHTA, CDR2 FQGTGA. CDR3 in DNA: TGTGCCAGCAGCTTAGAGTATTACACTGAAGCTTTCTTT. This codes for CASSLEYYTEAFF.

The chain joins TRBV6-1 to TRBJ2-5, with TRBD2 as a possible D gene (6 bases). The J call may be faulty, since TRBJ2-7 better matches the DNA end. The CDR3 has 14 residues. From germline, CDR1 is MNHNS and CDR2 SASEGT. The DNA for the CDR3 is TGTGCCAGCAGTGGGCGGGGACCTACCTACGAGCAGTACTTC. It translates to CASSGRGPTYEQYF.

The chain employs TRBV7-9 and TRBJ2-7; tentatively, D is TRBD1 or TRBD2 (5 bases each). The CDR3 contains 15 residues. CDR1 is SEHNR, CDR2 FQNEAQ, per germline (reference sequence). Trimming took 0 bases from V and 6 from J, leaving 15 bases between them. The CDR3 sequence: CASSLAVGAGGEQYF. CDR3 DNA sequence: TGTGCCAGCAGCTTAGCGGTAGGGGCTGGGGGCGAGCAGTACTTC.

This clone turned up a few times. The rearrangement links TRBV28 to TRBJ1-5, with 7 bases identical to TRBD1. Losses at the gene ends were 5 bases for V and 0 bases for J; bases not matched to a gene: 10. There are 17 residues in the CDR3. CDR1 is MDHEN and CDR2 is SYDVKM in the germline V gene. The CDR3 protein is CASSDRARGYSNQPQHF. CDR3 DNA sequence: TGTGCCAGCAGTGACAGGGCAAGAGGATATAGCAATCAGCCCCAGCATTTT.

This chain links TRBV7-2 with TRBJ2-1; 12 positions match TRBD2. V shed 5 bases and J 8 bases; nucleotides not matched to a gene: 4. CDR1 SGHTA and CDR2 FQGNSA come from the germline V gene. The CDR3 runs to 14 residues. In DNA, the CDR3 is TGTGCCAGCAGCCCCCTAGCGGGGGGGGATGAGCAGTTCTTC. Translated, it gives CASSPLAGGDEQFF.

V and J are TRBV5-6 and TRBJ1-2; 9 bases map to TRBD1. From germline, CDR1 is SGHDT and CDR2 YYEEEE. CDR3 length: 13 amino acids. Germline trimming cut 4 bases from V and 4 bases from J; bases unmatched to any gene: 2. The CDR3 DNA sequence: TGTGCCAGCAGCCTGGACAGGGGCTATGGCTACACCTTC. It translates to CASSLDRGYGYTF. The variable domain in full, with the rest retrieved from reference TRBV5-6 and TRBJ1-2, is DAGVTQSPTHLIKTRGQQVTLRCSPKSGHDTVSWYQQALGQGPQFIFQYYEEEERQRGNFPDRFSGHQFPNYSSELNVNALLLGDSALYLCASSLDRGYGYTFGSGTRLTVV.

V and J are TRBV30 and TRBJ1-5; 8 nucleotides agree with TRBD1. Looked up from germline, CDR1 is GTSNPN and CDR2 is SVGIG (reference sequence). J gave up 4 bases and V 4 bases, and 6 bases lay outside the gene matches. The CDR3 covers 14 residues. The CDR3 region is CAWNPGGTNQPQHF. CDR3 bases: TGTGCCTGGAACCCAGGGGGCACAAATCAGCCCCAGCATTTT.

This sequence joins TRBV19 and TRBJ2-7; tentatively, D is TRBD1 (5 bases). Germline-derived CDR1 and CDR2 are LNHDA and SQIVND (reference sequence). Trimming left V 4 bases short and J 1 base short, with 5 bases between. CDR3 length: 12 residues. The CDR3 region is CASSTGSYEQYF. CDR3 coding DNA: TGTGCCAGTAGTACAGGGTCCTACGAGCAGTACTTC.

In this sample, this clone turned up a few times. The chain carries TRBV30 and TRBJ1-1; D is unclear. The V gene lost 0 bases and the J gene lost 6 bases, with 20 bases spanning the gap. The CDR3 spans 16 residues. Germline V CDR1 and CDR2: GTSNPN, SVGIG (reference sequence). Written as DNA, the CDR3 is TGTGCCTGGAGTGTAAGCTGGGGTCGGGGAATCGCTGAAGCTTTCTTT. Protein: CAWSVSWGRGIAEAFF.

Written as DNA, the CDR3 is TGTGCCAGCAGCAACCTACCCGGTCCCGTTCAGTACTTC. It yields the protein CASSNLPGPVQYF. The chain employs TRBV7-9 and TRBJ2-4; D is ambiguous. Trimming took off 5 bases at V and 11 bases at J, with 16 bases between the two ends. The CDR3 consists of 13 residues. The germline gives CDR1 SEHNR, CDR2 FQNEAQ (reference sequence).

V gene TRBV30 combines with J gene TRBJ1-2; D remains ambiguous. The ends were cut back, 0 bases at V and 8 bases at J, with 22 bases in the middle. CDR1 and CDR2 from the germline V gene are GTSNPN and SVGIG (reference sequence). This CDR3 has 16 amino acids. CDR3 DNA sequence: TGTGCCTGGAGTGTACCCTTGGGCCGGCTCCCCGGGGGCTACACCTTC. Protein product: CAWSVPLGRLPGGYTF.

V is TRBV28 and J is TRBJ1-5; D is possibly TRBD1 (5 bases). This CDR3 has 18 amino acids. Germline V gives CDR1 MDHEN, CDR2 SYDVKM. The V end lost 1 base, the J end lost 0 bases, and 16 bases lay between the germline ends. The CDR3 loop is CASSLYSGGGYSNQPQHF. The CDR3 DNA reads TGTGCCAGCAGTTTATATAGCGGGGGAGGATATAGCAATCAGCCCCAGCATTTT.

The V and J genes are TRBV18 and TRBJ1-1; D possibly corresponds to TRBD1 (6 bases). V gave up 4 bases and J gave up 1 base, with 16 bases separating them. Per the germline V gene, CDR1 is KGHSH and CDR2 is LQKENI. The CDR3 runs to 16 residues. Here the CDR3 reads CASSREQGSTNTEAFF. The DNA for the CDR3 is TGTGCCAGCTCACGGGAACAGGGCTCAACGAACACTGAAGCTTTCTTT.

J is TRBJ1-2 and V is TRBV4-1; TRBD1 is a possible D gene (5 bases). CDR1 and CDR2 from the germline V gene are MGHRA and YSYEKL. The CDR3 contains 17 residues. V was cut by 1 base and J by 6 bases, with 21 bases left in between. The DNA of the CDR3 is TGCGCCAGCAGCCAAGCGATCGCGACAGAGCGGGCGGATGGCTACACCTTC. Translated, it gives CASSQAIATERADGYTF.